This T cell receptor (beta chain) was retrieved from a study of human T cells and chemical hapten exposure. Germline CDR1 SNHLY, CDR2 FYNNEI. Germline trimming cut 3 bases from V and 6 bases from J; bases unmatched to any gene: 5. The CDR3 totals 15 residues. Per the original data handling: Samples held a median of about 94,000 TCRs, range roughly 20,000–750,000. One entry per CDR3 protein, called by TCRdb with MiXCR from the RACE reads. For this entry, the V and J calls and clone size follow TCRdb and not the study's own pipeline. In the table there are approximately 90,000 distinct CDR3 sequences, roughly 8.5% of which are singletons. This clonotype was counted a few times. Its antigen is currently unknown. Study observations and caveats: TCRs exceeding 1 in 1000 frequency stayed unchanged with DPC sensitization.

Indicated time point: healthy volunteer bleed at 2 weeks. The study extracted total RNA from unfractionated whole blood. The sample was whole blood. The TCR sequence derives from a female donor in good health. Some clones in this sample may be carry-over from other donors' samples. The chain combines TRBV2 with TRBJ1-2; 12 bases map to TRBD1. The CDR3 sequence: CASSDRDRGRHGYTF. CDR3 coding DNA: TGTGCCAGCAGTGATCGGGACAGGGGGCGACATGGCTACACCTTC.